Following are 32 T cell receptor beta chains from one sample sequenced in a study of radiotherapy plus CTLA-4 blockade in lung cancer. Profiled with immunoSEQ multiplex PCR; TCRdb holds only in-frame clones, not every one. The sample lists around 80,000 clones; roughly 80% were seen once. The sequenced sample was peripheral blood, obtained from a patient treated with radiotherapy plus ipilimumab. These receptors came from a human donor with non-small cell lung cancer who had stable disease on radiotherapy plus ipilimumab.

V gene TRBV29-1 combines with J gene TRBJ1-4; D gene unclear. This CDR3 contains 13 residues. Germline V gene lookup returns CDR1 SQVTM and CDR2 ANQGSEA. V lost 6 bases and J lost 3, with 11 bases in between. This CDR3 is CSVASPSNEKLFF. Written as DNA, the CDR3 is TGCAGCGTGGCCTCCCCATCTAATGAAAAACTGTTTTTT.

The rearrangement joins TRBV19 to TRBJ2-5, with 14 bases identical to TRBD2. Per germline, CDR1 LNHDA and CDR2 SQIVND (reference sequence). With V trimmed by 4 bases and J by 1 base, 5 bases remained unmatched. This CDR3 region has 17 residues. The DNA for the CDR3 is TGTGCCAGTAGTAGGGGACTAGCGGGAGCGCTCCAAGAGACCCAGTACTTC. This encodes CASSRGLAGALQETQYF.

The chain recombines TRBV29-1 with TRBJ2-7; 8 nucleotides line up with TRBD1. The CDR3 is 14 residues long. V gave up 7 bases and J gave up 6 bases; unmatched junction bases: 14. Germline V gene data show CDR1 as SQVTM and CDR2 as ANQGSEA. The chain's CDR3 is CSGGTGTGLGEQYF. The CDR3 coding sequence is TGCAGCGGGGGGACCGGGACAGGTCTCGGCGAGCAGTACTTC.

The chain is built from TRBV6-5 and TRBJ2-3; no firm D call. V was shortened by 6 bases and J by 1 base, with 8 bases between the two germline ends. The CDR3 sequence is 13 residues long. CDR1 is MNHEY, CDR2 SVGAGI, per germline. The CDR3 loop is CASRRPGTDTQYF. The CDR3 bases are TGTGCCAGCAGGCGCCCGGGCACAGATACGCAGTATTTT.

This clone was seen only a few times. The chain has TRBV10-3 and TRBJ2-7; TRBD1 matches 7 bases. Germline V gene sequence: CDR1 ENHRY, CDR2 SYGVKD. Trimming took 3 bases from V and 7 from J; bases not matched to a gene: 12. This CDR3 comprises 15 residues. Here the CDR3 DNA reads TGTGCCATCAGTGACCCCGACAGGGCAATTCGAGAGCAGTACTTC. This codes for CAISDPDRAIREQYF.

J is TRBJ2-3 and V is TRBV6-5; TRBD1 or TRBD2 may be the D gene (5 bases each). Germline loops: CDR1 MNHEY, CDR2 SVGAGI. CDR3 length equals 14 residues. V lost 8 bases and J lost 4, with 16 bases in between. The CDR3 sequence: CASGKRGVADTQYF. The CDR3 DNA sequence: TGTGCCAGCGGTAAGAGGGGCGTCGCAGATACGCAGTATTTT.

This clone was counted a few times. The chain employs TRBV30 and TRBJ2-4; D gene unclear. V was pared by 4 bases and J by 0 bases, with 4 bases between. There are 12 residues in the CDR3. CDR1 and CDR2 from the germline V gene are GTSNPN and SVGIG (reference sequence). Here the CDR3 reads CAWMVAKNIQYF. In DNA, the CDR3 is TGTGCCTGGATGGTAGCCAAAAACATTCAGTACTTC.

This chain links TRBV18 with TRBJ1-4; D is undetermined. The length of the CDR3 is 14 residues. The V end was cut by 6 bases, the J end by 3 bases, with 11 bases between. Germline values: CDR1 KGHSH, CDR2 LQKENI. CDR3 region: CASSSGTPNEKLFF. The CDR3 DNA follows: TGTGCCAGCTCGTCGGGTACGCCTAATGAAAAACTGTTTTTT.

Only one count was recorded for this clone. This chain joins TRBV29-1 and TRBJ2-5, with TRBD1 identical over 8 bases. Trimming took 6 bases from V and 4 from J; bases not matched to a gene: 7. The CDR3 consists of 13 residues. Looked up from germline, CDR1 is SQVTM and CDR2 is ANQGSEA. Here the CDR3 reads CSVADRGGETQYF. As DNA, the CDR3 is TGCAGCGTCGCTGACAGGGGAGGAGAGACCCAGTACTTC.

The CDR3 region is CASGRTVSNQPQHF. CDR3 bases: TGTGCCAGCGGGAGGACGGTCAGCAATCAGCCCCAGCATTTT. The rearrangement uses TRBV6-1 and TRBJ1-5; D uncertain. Germline CDR1 and CDR2: MNHNS and SASEGT. The CDR3 has 14 amino acids. The V gene lost 8 bases and the J gene lost 1 base, with 12 bases spanning the gap.

The chain carries TRBV10-1 and TRBJ2-3; TRBD2 might be the D (7 bases). Germline-derived CDR1 and CDR2 are WNHNN and SYGVQD (reference sequence). The CDR3 runs to 15 residues. The V gene lost 3 bases and the J gene lost 4 bases, with 14 bases spanning the gap. The CDR3 DNA sequence: TGCGCCAGCAGTGAACGGGGGGCCGGGTCAGATACGCAGTATTTT. Its translation: CASSERGAGSDTQYF.

This chain links TRBV18 with TRBJ2-1; maybe TRBD1 (6 bases). The CDR3 extends over 15 amino acids. Trimming cost V 3 bases and J 7 bases, with 16 bases left between them. The germline V gene has CDR1 KGHSH and CDR2 LQKENI. This chain's CDR3 is CASSPEQGWRNEQFF. For the CDR3, the DNA is TGTGCCAGCTCACCGGAGCAGGGGTGGAGAAATGAGCAGTTCTTC.

The chain carries TRBV7-3 and TRBJ1-1; 7 nucleotides agree with TRBD1. Germline loops: CDR1 SGHTA, CDR2 FQGTGA. This CDR3 comprises 12 residues. V shed 2 bases and J 9 bases; nucleotides not matched to a gene: 3. The CDR3 nucleotides read TGTGCCAGCAGCTTAGAGACAGGGAAAGCTTTCTTT. This encodes CASSLETGKAFF.

The chain uses TRBV30 and TRBJ2-7, with unresolved D. The CDR3 covers 15 residues. Germline-derived CDR1 and CDR2 are GTSNPN and SVGIG (reference sequence). The V end was cut by 1 base, the J end by 0 bases, with 13 bases between. CDR3 bases: TGTGCCTGGAGTGCGGGTGCGCTCCCCTCCTACGAGCAGTACTTC. As protein: CAWSAGALPSYEQYF.

V is TRBV4-1 and J is TRBJ1-4, with D perhaps matching TRBD1 (5 bases). Germline lookup yields CDR1 MGHRA and CDR2 YSYEKL. This CDR3 comprises 14 residues. Trimming took 1 base from V and 8 from J, leaving 11 bases between them. For the CDR3, the DNA is TGCGCCAGCAGCCAAGTAAGGAAGGGGGAAAAACTGTTTTTT. Translation gives CASSQVRKGEKLFF.

On this clone: The sample holds other DNA sequences that translate to the same CDR3. The rearrangement joins TRBV28 to TRBJ1-2; D is perhaps TRBD1 (5 bases). The V and J ends lost 1 base and 8 bases respectively, with 14 bases between them. CDR3 length: 14 residues. CDR1 is MDHEN, CDR2 SYDVKM, per germline. The CDR3: CASSLLVQGGGYTF. The CDR3, as DNA: TGTGCCAGCAGTTTATTGGTCCAGGGTGGAGGCTACACCTTC.

V is TRBV11-2 and J is TRBJ2-5, with D possibly being TRBD1 or TRBD2 (5 bases each). Deletions cut 7 bases from V and 4 bases from J, with 10 bases between. The CDR3 is made up of 12 amino acids. Germline V gene data show CDR1 as SGHAT and CDR2 as FQNNGV. CDR3 region: CASTPGGETQYF. Written as DNA, the CDR3 is TGTGCCAGCACCCCTGGGGGAGAGACCCAGTACTTC.

The chain has TRBV5-4 and TRBJ2-5; 8 bases agree with TRBD1. The J segment lost 4 bases and the V segment lost 2 bases, leaving 7 bases of the junction unmatched. Germline V gives CDR1 SGHNT, CDR2 YYREEE (reference sequence). The CDR3 loop spans 15 amino acids. The CDR3 DNA reads as TGTGCCAGCAGCTTCCCCGGGACAGGCGGAGAGACCCAGTACTTC. Protein product: CASSFPGTGGETQYF.

The chain uses TRBV5-7 and TRBJ2-3; 7 nucleotides align to TRBD1. TRBV5-7 is flagged as an ORF with uncertain function. V gave up 4 bases and J gave up 3 bases; unmatched junction bases: 5. The CDR3 extends over 14 amino acids. CDR3 coding DNA: TGTGCCAGCAGCCCCGACAGGGAAACAGATACGCAGTATTTT. As protein: CASSPDRETDTQYF.

In its sample, this clone was seen once. The chain couples TRBV18 to TRBJ2-1; 7 bases agree with TRBD2. V lost 1 base and J lost 5; bases outside the gene matches: 8. CDR1 is KGHSH, CDR2 LQKENI, per germline. The CDR3 runs 16 residues. The CDR3 nucleotides read TGTGCCAGCTCACCACTTGGGGGGAGGGACGACAATGAGCAGTTCTTC. It encodes CASSPLGGRDDNEQFF. The variable domain in full, completed from reference TRBV18 and TRBJ2-1, reads NAGVMQNPRHLVRRRGQEARLRCSPMKGHSHVYWYRQLPEEGLKFMVYLQKENIIDESGMPKERFSAEFPKEGPSILRIQQVVRGDSAAYFCASSPLGGRDDNEQFFGPGTRLTVL.

The chain couples TRBV28 to TRBJ2-2, with no clear D. Germline V gene data show CDR1 as MDHEN and CDR2 as SYDVKM. Trimming took off 5 bases at V and 6 bases at J, with 16 bases between the two ends. CDR3 size: 15 residues. Here the CDR3 reads CASSPPRSTSGELFF. The CDR3 nucleotides read TGTGCCAGCAGTCCCCCCCGGAGTACGTCCGGGGAGCTGTTTTTT.

This clone has just one count. The rearrangement links TRBV7-2 to TRBJ1-3; no definite D call. CDR3 size: 15 residues. The germline V gene encodes CDR1 SGHTA and CDR2 FQGNSA. Deletions cut 2 bases from V and 0 bases from J, with 8 bases between. The DNA of the CDR3 is TGTGCCAGCAGCTTATACGACGGCTCTGGAAACACCATATATTTT. This codes for CASSLYDGSGNTIYF.

The chain couples TRBV10-3 to TRBJ2-5, with 7 positions matching TRBD2. Germline assignment: CDR1 ENHRY and CDR2 SYGVKD. J was trimmed by 4 bases and V by 4 bases; bases with no gene match: 0. The CDR3 covers 12 residues. The CDR3, as DNA: TGTGCCATCAGTGGACTAGCAGAGACCCAGTACTTC. Translated: CAISGLAETQYF.

The rearrangement links TRBV20-1 to TRBJ2-2; possible D gene TRBD1, 6 bases. V lost 6 bases and J 9 bases, leaving 8 bases between the germline ends. Germline loops: CDR1 DFQATT, CDR2 SNEGSKA (reference sequence). CDR3 size: 10 residues. The CDR3 reads CSAGARELFF. In DNA form, the CDR3 reads TGCAGTGCGGGGGCCCGGGAGCTGTTTTTT.

This chain joins TRBV7-3 and TRBJ1-1, with 8 bases fitting TRBD1. The CDR3 length is 13 residues. V shed 5 bases, J shed 5 bases, and the junction held 4 bases outside the gene matches. Germline V gives CDR1 SGHTA, CDR2 FQGTGA. The CDR3 here is CASSPRGRTEAFF. The CDR3 nucleotides are TGTGCCAGCAGCCCCAGGGGGCGGACTGAAGCTTTCTTT.

The chain joins TRBV2 to TRBJ1-1; D is undetermined. Germline values: CDR1 SNHLY, CDR2 FYNNEI. Deletions cut 4 bases from V and 3 bases from J, with 9 bases between. This CDR3 is built from 13 residues. This chain's CDR3 is CASSVSRYTEAFF. In nucleotides, the CDR3 is TGTGCCAGCAGTGTTTCTCGCTACACTGAAGCTTTCTTT.

The gene calls are TRBV29-1 and TRBJ2-3; D is ambiguous. The germline gives CDR1 SQVTM, CDR2 ANQGSEA. Deletions cut 4 bases from V and 4 bases from J, with 15 bases between. The CDR3 totals 14 residues. CDR3 DNA: TGCAGCGTTGGAGCACTCTTCGGCCCAGATACGCAGTATTTT. Protein sequence: CSVGALFGPDTQYF.

The chain is built from TRBV9 and TRBJ2-7; no clear D. The CDR3 has 16 residues. V lost 4 bases and J lost 6, with 23 bases in between. From germline, CDR1 is SGDLS and CDR2 YYNGEE. CDR3 nucleotide sequence: TGTGCCAGCAGCCCCCGCCCCCTTAGTGGGCACGGCGAGCAGTACTTC. It is translated as CASSPRPLSGHGEQYF.

This sequence joins TRBV9 and TRBJ1-5; weak D call: TRBD1 (6 bases). Germline lookup yields CDR1 SGDLS and CDR2 YYNGEE. The CDR3 totals 15 residues. V was shortened by 2 bases and J by 3 bases, with 12 bases between the two germline ends. CDR3 DNA sequence: TGTGCCAGCAGCGTTGGGGGCTACGCCAATCAGCCCCAGCATTTT. Encoded protein: CASSVGGYANQPQHF.

V is TRBV6-1 and J is TRBJ1-3; unclear D gene. The CDR3 has 15 residues. In germline, CDR1 is MNHNS, CDR2 SASEGT. Deletions cut 4 bases from V and 0 bases from J, with 10 bases between. CDR3 in DNA: TGTGCCAGCAGTGCCCGGGAGTACTCTGGAAACACCATATATTTT. Translating it yields CASSAREYSGNTIYF.

The chain has TRBV7-9 and TRBJ2-1, with 9 bases aligning to TRBD2. CDR1 and CDR2 (germline): SEHNR, FQNEAQ (reference sequence). The CDR3 is made up of 15 amino acids. V shed 2 bases and J 7 bases; nucleotides not matched to a gene: 6. CDR3 nucleotide sequence: TGTGCCAGCAGCTTAAACGCGGGGGGGCCAAATGAGCAGTTCTTC. It specifies CASSLNAGGPNEQFF.

CDR3: CASSRTSGRAGGKDTQYF. As DNA, the CDR3 is TGTGCCAGCAGCCGGACTAGCGGGAGGGCGGGGGGAAAAGATACGCAGTATTTT. V usage is TRBV4-2 and J usage is TRBJ2-3; 15 nucleotides line up with TRBD2. This CDR3 is built from 18 residues. Germline CDR1 reads LGHNA; CDR2 reads YNFKEQ. The J segment lost 5 bases and the V segment lost 4 bases, leaving 10 bases of the junction unmatched.